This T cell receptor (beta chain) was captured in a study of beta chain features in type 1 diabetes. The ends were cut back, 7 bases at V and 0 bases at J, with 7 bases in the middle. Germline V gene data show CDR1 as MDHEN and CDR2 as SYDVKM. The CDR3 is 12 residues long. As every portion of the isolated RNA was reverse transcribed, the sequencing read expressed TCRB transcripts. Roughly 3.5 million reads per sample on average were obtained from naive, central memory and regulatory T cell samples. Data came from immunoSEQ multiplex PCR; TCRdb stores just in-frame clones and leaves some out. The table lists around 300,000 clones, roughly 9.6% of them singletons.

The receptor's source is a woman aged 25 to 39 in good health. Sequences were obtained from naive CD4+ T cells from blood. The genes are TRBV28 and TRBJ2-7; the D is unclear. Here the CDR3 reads CASMRSSYEQYF. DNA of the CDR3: TGTGCCAGCATGAGAAGCTCCTACGAGCAGTACTTC.